Listed below are T cell receptor beta chains from one sample, sequenced in a study of human T cells and chemical hapten exposure. Each CDR3 protein gets one entry after TCRdb re-called the RACE reads with MiXCR. Among 300,000 to 400,000 distinct CDR3 sequences, under 8% were seen once, and the ten largest hold less than 10%. The sequences come from whole blood, collected in connection with sensitization to the hapten diphenylcyclopropenone (DPC). The source of these receptors is a woman aged 18-35 years with alopecia areata. Some clones in this sample may be carry-over from other donors' samples. Each CDR3 is given with its conserved first and last residue. The D gene is left open where the match is weak. Where a row states a size, it is once, few, many or the class of an expanded clone; other rows omit it.

V,size,J,D,CDR3,DNA
TRBV7-2,few,TRBJ2-7,TRBD2,CASSPYGGDEQYF,TGTGCCAGCAGCCCCTATGGGGGGGACGAGCAGTACTTC
TRBV5-1,-,TRBJ2-2,TRBD1,CASSWTGTGHTGELFF,TGCGCCAGTAGCTGGACAGGAACGGGGCACACCGGGGAGCTGTTTTTT
TRBV3-1,many,TRBJ2-2,-,CASRDRGTGELFF,TGTGCCAGCAGAGACCGGGGCACCGGGGAGCTGTTTTTT
TRBV6-1,few,TRBJ1-1,-,CASSLTAYEAFF,TGTGCCAGCAGTCTGACCGCCTATGAAGCTTTCTTT
TRBV6-4,few,TRBJ1-2,-,CASSARLGYTF,TGTGCCAGCAGCGCGCGGCTCGGCTACACCTTC
TRBV11-2,many,TRBJ1-6,-,CASSYGNSPLHF,TGTGCCAGCAGCTACGGGAATTCACCCCTCCACTTT
TRBV20-1,-,TRBJ2-2,-,CSARDGQGTGELFF,TGCAGTGCTAGAGATGGGCAGGGTACCGGGGAGCTGTTTTTT
TRBV12-3/TRBV12-4,few,TRBJ2-4,-,CASSYTDRNIQYF,TGTGCCAGCAGTTACACGGACAGAAACATTCAGTACTTC
TRBV7-2,few,TRBJ1-4,-,CASSPYGVAEKLFF,TGTGCCAGCAGCCCCTACGGGGTGGCTGAAAAACTGTTTTTT
TRBV10-3,-,TRBJ2-3,-,CATNKGRDTQYF,TGTGCCACCAATAAGGGACGGGATACGCAGTATTTT
TRBV28,few,TRBJ1-2,-,CASSLQDYGYTF,TGTGCCAGCAGTTTACAGGACTATGGCTACACCTTC
TRBV7-9,few,TRBJ1-2,-,CASSFGPNYGYTF,TGTGCCAGCAGCTTCGGCCCTAACTATGGCTACACCTTC
TRBV10-3,few,TRBJ2-3,TRBD2,CAISTLELAGSTDTQYF,TGTGCCATCAGTACCCTCGAACTAGCGGGGAGCACAGATACGCAGTATTTT
TRBV12-3/TRBV12-4,-,TRBJ1-1,TRBD1,CASIVGTENTEAFF,TGTGCCAGCATCGTAGGGACAGAGAACACTGAAGCTTTCTTT
TRBV20-1,-,TRBJ2-3,-,CSARDGLRGGADTQYF,TGCAGTGCTAGAGATGGACTGCGCGGGGGCGCAGATACGCAGTATTTT
TRBV29-1,few,TRBJ2-7,TRBD1,CSVAPRDRGHYEQYF,TGCAGCGTTGCGCCCCGGGACAGGGGGCACTACGAGCAGTACTTC
TRBV12-3/TRBV12-4,many,TRBJ1-5,TRBD1,CASSSGQGRSSGNQPQHF,TGTGCCAGCAGTTCGGGACAGGGAAGATCGTCCGGCAATCAGCCCCAGCATTTT
TRBV7-2,few,TRBJ2-3,-,CASSSARTSGYTQYF,TGTGCCAGCAGTTCGGCCCGGACTTCGGGTTATACGCAGTATTTT
TRBV7-9,few,TRBJ2-5,-,CASSLPPGYGETQYF,TGTGCCAGCAGCTTACCCCCGGGCTACGGAGAGACCCAGTACTTC
TRBV18,-,TRBJ1-6,-,CASSPTGQESSYNSPLHF,TGTGCCAGCTCACCCACCGGACAAGAGAGCTCCTATAATTCACCCCTCCACTTT
TRBV6-4,many,TRBJ1-5,-,CASSDRGNQPQHF,TGTGCCAGCAGTGACCGGGGGAATCAGCCCCAGCATTTT
TRBV6-5,few,TRBJ1-2,-,CASSYGGVYGYTF,TGTGCCAGCAGTTACGGCGGAGTCTATGGCTACACCTTC
TRBV20-1,many,TRBJ2-1,-,CSAEGGALGDEQFF,TGCAGTGCCGAGGGGGGGGCCCTGGGCGATGAGCAGTTCTTC
TRBV5-4,-,TRBJ1-1,-,CASSLGHTEAFF,TGTGCCAGCAGCTTGGGCCACACTGAAGCTTTCTTT
TRBV3-1,many,TRBJ2-1,TRBD2,CASSQEGGLAQVFSNEQFF,TGTGCCAGCAGCCAAGAGGGGGGACTAGCCCAAGTTTTTTCCAATGAGCAGTTCTTC
TRBV10-3,-,TRBJ1-6,-,CAISETGITNSPLHF,TGTGCCATCAGTGAAACAGGGATTACTAATTCACCCCTCCACTTT
TRBV18,few,TRBJ2-7,TRBD1,CASSMGQGNYEQYF,TGTGCCAGCTCTATGGGACAGGGCAATTACGAGCAGTACTTC
TRBV15,-,TRBJ1-5,TRBD1,CATRTGGNNQPQHF,TGTGCCACCAGGACAGGGGGGAACAATCAGCCCCAGCATTTT
TRBV7-9,-,TRBJ2-7,-,CASSLVQISSSYEQYF,TGTGCCAGCAGCTTAGTACAGATATCTAGCTCCTACGAGCAGTACTTC
TRBV20-1,-,TRBJ2-3,-,CSARDKSSTDTQYF,TGCAGTGCTAGAGATAAGTCATCCACAGATACGCAGTATTTT
TRBV10-3,few,TRBJ2-1,TRBD2,CAISESPSGGFYNEQFF,TGTGCCATCAGTGAGTCGCCTAGCGGGGGTTTTTACAATGAGCAGTTCTTC
TRBV5-4,many,TRBJ1-1,-,CASSLSEEFEAFF,TGTGCCAGCAGCTTGTCTGAGGAGTTTGAAGCTTTCTTT
TRBV7-2,-,TRBJ2-3,-,CASSLSDFHLSTDTQYF,TGTGCCAGCAGCTTATCGGACTTCCACCTTAGCACAGATACGCAGTATTTT
TRBV7-9,-,TRBJ1-3,-,CASSPGTVNSGNTIYF,TGTGCCAGCAGCCCAGGGACGGTGAACTCTGGAAACACCATATATTTT
TRBV24-1,many,TRBJ1-2,-,CATSDLHIRNYGYTF,TGTGCCACCAGTGATTTGCATATCAGGAACTATGGCTACACCTTC
TRBV10-3,-,TRBJ2-3,-,CAISESANTQYF,TGTGCCATCAGTGAGTCGGCAAATACGCAGTATTTT
TRBV4-1,-,TRBJ2-1,-,CASSQGREFINEQFF,TGCGCCAGCAGCCAAGGGAGGGAATTTATCAATGAGCAGTTCTTC
TRBV20-1,few,TRBJ2-3,-,CSARVPWPDTQYF,TGCAGTGCTAGAGTCCCTTGGCCAGATACGCAGTATTTT
TRBV7-2,few,TRBJ2-5,-,CASSPQSTRETQYF,TGTGCCAGCAGCCCCCAGTCAACTCGAGAGACCCAGTACTTC
TRBV6-2/TRBV6-3,-,TRBJ2-7,-,CASSYSPYEQYF,TGTGCCAGCAGTTACTCCCCCTACGAGCAGTACTTC
TRBV12-3/TRBV12-4,few,TRBJ1-6,-,CASSLQENSPLHF,TGTGCCAGCAGTCTCCAGGAGAATTCACCCCTCCACTTT
TRBV4-2,many,TRBJ2-2,-,CASTESLGGGWSSNTGELFF,TGTGCCAGCACCGAAAGCTTAGGGGGAGGATGGTCCTCGAACACCGGGGAGCTGTTTTTT
TRBV7-2,-,TRBJ1-6,-,CASSLAPPVALHF,TGTGCCAGCAGCTTAGCTCCTCCCGTGGCCCTCCACTTT
TRBV28,-,TRBJ1-2,TRBD1,CASSSSGTGYGYTF,TGTGCCAGCAGTTCCTCCGGGACAGGCTATGGCTACACCTTC
TRBV7-3,few,TRBJ2-1,TRBD2,CASSLGTSTDEQFF,TGTGCCAGCAGCTTAGGGACTAGCACTGATGAGCAGTTCTTC
TRBV20-1,-,TRBJ2-1,-,CSARGDNEQFF,TGCAGTGCTAGAGGGGACAATGAGCAGTTCTTC
TRBV20-1,-,TRBJ1-6,-,CSARVLGNNSPLHF,TGCAGTGCTAGAGTCCTCGGAAATAATTCACCCCTCCACTTT
TRBV11-2,many,TRBJ2-1,-,CASSPRTVALNEQFF,TGTGCCAGCAGCCCCCGGACAGTAGCTCTCAATGAGCAGTTCTTC
TRBV12-3/TRBV12-4,-,TRBJ2-7,-,CASSPGQLALGQYF,TGTGCCAGCAGTCCGGGACAATTGGCGCTAGGGCAGTACTTC
TRBV12-3/TRBV12-4,many,TRBJ1-2,TRBD1,CASRQAGGYYGYTF,TGTGCCAGCAGACAAGCAGGGGGCTACTATGGCTACACCTTC
TRBV27,few,TRBJ2-7,TRBD1,CASSGTGGSYEQYF,TGTGCCAGCAGTGGGACAGGCGGCTCCTACGAGCAGTACTTC
TRBV12-5,few,TRBJ1-6,TRBD1,CASGLVPSGQGNSPLHF,TGTGCTAGTGGTTTGGTCCCATCGGGACAGGGAAATTCACCCCTCCACTTT
TRBV6-5,-,TRBJ2-3,TRBD2,CASSLSPTSGGDMDTRYF,TGTGCCAGCAGTTTAAGCCCGACTAGCGGGGGCGACATGGATACGCGGTATTTT
TRBV5-6,few,TRBJ2-7,-,CASSLQPANSYEQYF,TGTGCCAGCAGTTTGCAGCCAGCCAATTCCTACGAGCAGTACTTC